What follows are 5 T cell receptor beta chains derived from one specimen sequenced in a study of Ad26.COV2.S vaccination and SARS-CoV-2 variants. Sample treatment: approximately 18 received Ad26.COV2.S at low or high dose, single or two shots; about 5 received placebo; per-sample allocation not given. Sampling was done on day 63 after the first vaccine or placebo injection. Libraries were prepared by immunoSEQ multiplex PCR; TCRdb keeps only in-frame clonotypes and omits some of them. The repertoire holds over 400,000 clones, with approximately 90% as singletons. The sample here was peripheral blood, taken in a trial of Ad26.COV2.S vaccine versus placebo. The receptors were sampled from a person between 18 and 65 years old who received the Ad26.COV2.S COVID-19 vaccine or a placebo.

This rearrangement joins TRBV7-9 to TRBJ2-2, with D possibly being TRBD2 (5 bases). The CDR3 loop spans 16 amino acids. The V gene's germline CDR1 is SEHNR and CDR2 FQNEAQ (reference sequence). Trimming pared 3 bases from V and 0 bases from J, leaving 11 bases between. The CDR3 loop reads CASSFPKTTNTGELFF. The CDR3 coding sequence is TGTGCCAGCAGCTTTCCTAAGACTACGAACACCGGGGAGCTGTTTTTT.

The chain joins TRBV10-3 to TRBJ1-5; D ambiguous. This CDR3 region has 14 residues. With 2 bases removed from V and 1 base from J, the gap between germline ends came to 6 bases. Germline loops: CDR1 ENHRY, CDR2 SYGVKD. CDR3 loop: CAISEPPSNQPQHF. The CDR3 nucleotides are TGTGCCATCAGTGAGCCCCCCAGCAATCAGCCCCAGCATTTT.

V gene TRBV11-2 combines with J gene TRBJ2-5, with 7 bases fitting TRBD1. Per germline, CDR1 SGHAT and CDR2 FQNNGV. The CDR3 spans 15 residues. Trimming took 3 bases from V and 2 from J; bases not matched to a gene: 6. CDR3 coding DNA: TGTGCCAGCAGCTTTGGGATACAGGGGCAAGAGACCCAGTACTTC. Translation: CASSFGIQGQETQYF.

The rearrangement joins TRBV9 to TRBJ1-2; 9 positions match TRBD1. The CDR3 loop spans 16 amino acids. Germline CDR1 and CDR2: SGDLS and YYNGEE. V gave up 0 bases and J gave up 5 bases; unmatched junction bases: 8. The CDR3 here is CASSVASRDRDYGYTF. The CDR3 DNA sequence: TGTGCCAGCAGCGTAGCGAGTAGGGACAGGGATTATGGCTACACCTTC. The full variable domain, in which reference TRBV9 and TRBJ1-2 provide the parts outside the CDR3, is DSGVTQTPKHLITATGQRVTLRCSPRSGDLSVYWYQQSLDQGLQFLIQYYNGEERAKGNILERFSAQQFPDLHSELNLSSLELGDSALYFCASSVASRDRDYGYTFGSGTRLTVV.

The V gene is TRBV19, the J gene TRBJ1-2, with 7 bases matching TRBD1. With V trimmed by 7 bases and J by 8 bases, 10 bases remained unmatched. The germline CDR1 and CDR2 sequences are LNHDA and SQIVND (reference sequence). This CDR3 has 13 residues. In DNA form, the CDR3 reads TGTGCCAGTACCCTCGAGGGGGCTAGGGGCTACACCTTC. Residues: CASTLEGARGYTF.